The 25 T cell receptor beta chains in this list originate from one sample, sequenced in a study of HIV-infected patients and healthy controls. The repertoire came from unfractionated whole blood and reflected all unsorted peripheral T cells. About 540 ng RNA was reverse transcribed with alpha and beta constant-region primers. Separate chain-specific third strand synthesis with multiplexing indices produced the alpha and beta libraries. TCRdb re-analysed the 5' RACE reads in MiXCR, keeping a single row per CDR3 protein. Altogether around 13,000 distinct CDR3 sequences are present, roughly 9.9% being singletons, with the ten largest covering roughly 7.5%. The specimen was blood. These receptors all come from an adult in good health.

This clonotype was detected many times. As DNA, the CDR3 is TGTGGGACAGCCAGCTCTGGGGCCAACGTCCTGACTTTC. It codes for CGTASSGANVLTF. V usage is TRBV13 and J usage is TRBJ2-6; maybe TRBD1 (6 bases). The CDR3 length is 13 residues. Germline CDR1 reads PRHDT; CDR2 reads FYEKMQ (reference sequence). Complete variable domain (other parts from reference TRBV13 and TRBJ2-6): AAGVIQSPRHLIKEKRETATLKCYPIPRHDTVYWYQQGPGQDPQFLISFYEKMQSDKGSIPDRFSAQQFSDYHSELNMSSLELGDSALYFCGTASSGANVLTFGAGSRLTVL.

This clonotype came up many times. The genes are TRBV20-1 and TRBJ2-5; 12 positions agree with TRBD2. From germline, CDR1 is DFQATT and CDR2 SNEGSKA (reference sequence). This CDR3 comprises 14 residues. J lost 4 bases, V lost 6 bases, and 6 bases had no gene match. The CDR3 sequence: CSARGLAGIETQYF. CDR3 sequence (DNA): TGCAGTGCCCGTGGACTAGCGGGAATAGAGACCCAGTACTTC.

In its sample, this clonotype was seen many times. The rearrangement links TRBV19 to TRBJ1-2; D gene unclear. The CDR3 totals 15 residues. Germline assignment: CDR1 LNHDA and CDR2 SQIVND (reference sequence). V lost 10 bases and J 3 bases, leaving 21 bases between the germline ends. The CDR3 bases are TGTGCCACCTCCAATCGGCGGGGTAGGGACTATGGCTACACCTTC. Amino acid sequence: CATSNRRGRDYGYTF.

To note about this clonotype: This could be a read error, since a much larger clone is one nucleotide away. The rearrangement joins TRBV12-3 or TRBV12-4 to TRBJ1-1, with a weak D call TRBD1 (5 bases). This CDR3 region has 12 residues. Here the CDR3 DNA reads TGTGACAGCAAAGGGACTTCCACTGAAGCTTTCTTT. The encoded protein is CDSKGTSTEAFF.

Many counts were recorded for this clonotype. This chain uses TRBV7-2 with TRBJ2-4; D uncertain. Germline CDR1 is SGHTA and CDR2 is FQGNSA. The CDR3 runs 16 residues. Trimming cost V 1 base and J 0 bases, with 10 bases left between them. The CDR3 is CASSLVGPLAKNIQYF. For the CDR3, the DNA is TGTGCCAGCAGCTTAGTCGGGCCCCTAGCCAAAAACATTCAGTACTTC.

At least ten counts were recorded for this clonotype. The V and J genes are TRBV12-3 or TRBV12-4 and TRBJ2-7; either TRBD1 or TRBD2 may supply D (5 bases each). Trimming took off 6 bases at V and 7 bases at J, with 16 bases between the two ends. The CDR3 has 13 residues. CDR3 in amino acids: CASSPDWGREQYF. CDR3 DNA: TGTGCCAGCAGCCCGGACTGGGGCCGGGAGCAGTACTTC.

This clonotype was seen ten or more times. The chain couples TRBV2 to TRBJ1-6, with a possible D match to TRBD1 (6 bases). CDR1 is SNHLY, CDR2 FYNNEI, per germline. V gave up 4 bases and J gave up 7 bases, with 26 bases separating them. CDR3 length equals 19 residues. The CDR3 nucleotides are TGTGCCAGCAGTGTGACGCCGACAGGTTGGGGAACATGGAATTCACCCCTCCACTTT. As protein: CASSVTPTGWGTWNSPLHF.

The chain joins TRBV6-2 or TRBV6-3 to TRBJ2-1; TRBD1 matches at 7 bases. CDR3 length equals 16 residues. V dropped 4 bases and J dropped 2; count of bases not matched to a gene: 8. Per the germline V gene, CDR1 is MNHEY and CDR2 is SVGEGT. DNA for the CDR3: TGTGCCAGCAGTTCCGAGACAGGGAACCCCTACAATGAGCAGTTCTTC. It is translated as CASSSETGNPYNEQFF.

This clonotype is classed as medium-sized. The chain is built from TRBV18 and TRBJ2-3, with a weak D call TRBD1 (5 bases). V was shortened by 4 bases and J by 1 base, with 15 bases between the two germline ends. CDR1 KGHSH and CDR2 LQKENI come from the germline V gene. This CDR3 comprises 16 residues. The CDR3 region is CASSLLGQARTDTQYF. CDR3 DNA sequence: TGTGCCAGCTCACTTTTGGGGCAGGCACGCACAGATACGCAGTATTTT.

This clonotype showed up many times. The chain carries TRBV11-1 and TRBJ1-1; D unclear. Trimming left V 3 bases short and J 6 bases short, with 14 bases between. The CDR3 runs to 14 residues. Germline values: CDR1 SGHAT, CDR2 FQDESV (reference sequence). CDR3 sequence reads: CASSLRQTKSEAFF. Here the CDR3 DNA reads TGTGCCAGCAGCTTGAGGCAGACCAAATCTGAAGCTTTCTTT.

This clonotype was counted many times. The chain carries TRBV4-3 and TRBJ1-4; D perhaps matches TRBD1 (5 bases). CDR3 size: 14 residues. Trimming left V 1 base short and J 7 bases short, with 10 bases between. CDR1 and CDR2 from the germline V gene are LGHNA and YSLEER. The CDR3 nucleotides are TGCGCCAGCAGCCAAGCAGGGTTGGGTGAAAAACTGTTTTTT. It codes for CASSQAGLGEKLFF.

This clonotype counts as medium-sized. The rearrangement joins TRBV6-2 or TRBV6-3 to TRBJ1-2; D gene uncertain. The CDR3 is made up of 14 amino acids. Between the trimmed V and J ends, which lost 4 bases and 4 bases, there was a span of 13 bases. Looked up from germline, CDR1 is MNHEY and CDR2 is SVGEGT. CDR3 DNA sequence: TGTGCCAGCAGTTCAATCCGACGGGTCTATGGCTACACCTTC. It encodes CASSSIRRVYGYTF.

This clonotype is deemed medium-sized. The rearrangement links TRBV2 to TRBJ2-2; 8 bases are a match to TRBD2. This CDR3 is built from 14 residues. Looked up from germline, CDR1 is SNHLY and CDR2 is FYNNEI. Germline trimming cut 6 bases from V and 7 bases from J; bases unmatched to any gene: 7. DNA for the CDR3: TGTGCCAGCAGCGCGCAGCGGGAGTACGGGGAGCTGTTTTTT. Amino acids: CASSAQREYGELFF.

This clonotype is judged medium-sized. The chain uses TRBV19 and TRBJ1-1; D might be TRBD1 (6 bases). Germline CDR1 LNHDA, CDR2 SQIVND (reference sequence). The CDR3 is 17 amino acids. Trimming cost V 5 bases and J 1 base, with 20 bases left between them. CDR3 amino acids: CASSLIPRQARNTEAFF. In DNA, the CDR3 is TGTGCCAGTAGTCTTATTCCCCGACAGGCCCGGAACACTGAAGCTTTCTTT.

This clonotype has a count of ten or more. The chain uses TRBV4-3 and TRBJ1-4; tentatively, D is TRBD1 (6 bases). This CDR3 is built from 14 residues. Germline-derived CDR1 and CDR2 are LGHNA and YSLEER. The V end lost 5 bases, the J end lost 7 bases, and 14 bases lay between the germline ends. This CDR3 reads CASSSRGSGEKLFF. The DNA of the CDR3 is TGCGCCAGCAGCTCGAGGGGGAGTGGTGAAAAACTGTTTTTT.

By proportion, this clonotype is medium-sized. The CDR3 region is CSASVGGLVATNEKLFF. In DNA, the CDR3 is TGCAGTGCTAGCGTAGGAGGCCTAGTTGCAACTAATGAAAAACTGTTTTTT. The chain is built from TRBV20-1 and TRBJ1-4; D is unclear. The CDR3 covers 17 residues. V lost 3 bases and J lost 0, with 17 bases in between. Germline assignment: CDR1 DFQATT and CDR2 SNEGSKA (reference sequence).

This clonotype has ten or more counts. This rearrangement joins TRBV20-1 to TRBJ2-7, with TRBD2 identical over 8 bases. The germline gives CDR1 DFQATT, CDR2 SNEGSKA (reference sequence). The CDR3 sequence is 14 residues long. V gave up 4 bases and J gave up 3 bases; unmatched junction bases: 8. The CDR3 nucleotides are TGCAGTGCTAAGGACCGGGGGGGAAGCTACGAGCAGTACTTC. It is translated as CSAKDRGGSYEQYF.

This clonotype was recorded at least ten times. The gene calls are TRBV28 and TRBJ2-1, with 7 bases that match TRBD1. Germline V gene lookup returns CDR1 MDHEN and CDR2 SYDVKM. There are 14 residues in the CDR3. V lost 5 bases and J lost 4; bases outside the gene matches: 5. This chain's CDR3 is CASSLPGQYNEQFF. In nucleotides, the CDR3 is TGTGCCAGCAGTCTCCCGGGACAGTACAATGAGCAGTTCTTC. The full variable domain, in which reference TRBV28 and TRBJ2-1 provide the parts outside the CDR3, is DVKVTQSSRYLVKRTGEKVFLECVQDMDHENMFWYRQDPGLGLRLIYFSYDVKMKEKGDIPEGYSVSREKKERFSLILESASTNQTSMYLCASSLPGQYNEQFFGPGTRLTVL.

In its sample, this clonotype was seen many times. The rearrangement joins TRBV20-1 to TRBJ1-4, with TRBD1 matching over 7 bases. Germline V gives CDR1 DFQATT, CDR2 SNEGSKA (reference sequence). The CDR3 sequence is 14 residues long. V gave up 4 bases and J gave up 6 bases; unmatched junction bases: 8. The CDR3 region is CSANRGGFDEKLFF. CDR3 sequence (DNA): TGCAGTGCTAACAGGGGAGGGTTCGATGAAAAACTGTTTTTT.

By its share, this clonotype is medium-sized (0.01 to 0.1%). The genes are TRBV6-1 and TRBJ2-7; D may be TRBD1 (5 bases). This CDR3 spans 16 amino acids. From germline, CDR1 is MNHNS and CDR2 SASEGT. Between the trimmed V and J ends, which lost 2 bases and 0 bases, there was a span of 14 bases. CDR3 in amino acids: CASSEQERQLSYEQYF. The CDR3 region has the DNA TGTGCCAGCAGTGAACAAGAACGACAGCTCTCCTACGAGCAGTACTTC.

The sample holds many counts of this clonotype. The chain carries TRBV7-9 and TRBJ2-3; D remains unclear. This CDR3 spans 12 amino acids. In germline, CDR1 is SEHNR, CDR2 FQNEAQ (reference sequence). V gave up 5 bases and J gave up 6 bases, with 9 bases separating them. The CDR3 DNA reads as TGTGCCAGCAGCCCCGGCCCGGATACGCAGTATTTT. This gives the protein CASSPGPDTQYF.

At least ten counts were recorded for this clonotype. The V call is TRBV6-2 or TRBV6-3, the J call TRBJ1-2; TRBD1 might be the D (5 bases). The V gene's germline CDR1 is MNHEY and CDR2 SVGEGT. Trimming left V 3 bases short and J 2 bases short, with 10 bases between. This CDR3 is built from 14 residues. This chain's CDR3 is CASSYQGLNYGYTF. DNA for the CDR3: TGTGCCAGCAGTTATCAGGGACTCAACTATGGCTACACCTTC.

The table lists this clonotype with many counts. The V and J genes are TRBV7-9 and TRBJ2-1; 11 positions match TRBD2. Germline V gene sequence: CDR1 SEHNR, CDR2 FQNEAQ (reference sequence). CDR3 size: 16 residues. Unmatched junction bases numbered 10, after V lost 5 bases and J lost 7 bases. CDR3 protein: CASSPGLAGGRNEQFF. DNA of the CDR3: TGTGCCAGCAGCCCAGGCTTAGCGGGGGGGCGGAATGAGCAGTTCTTC.

Comments on this clonotype: This could be a read error, since a much larger clone is one nucleotide away. The chain is built from TRBV19 and TRBJ2-7; D is possibly TRBD1 (7 bases). Germline CDR1 and CDR2: LNHDA and SQIVND (reference sequence). The CDR3 is made up of 14 amino acids. The CDR3 coding sequence is TGTGCCAGTAGCACAGGAGGGACAGCAAACGAGGAGTACTTC. It specifies CASSTGGTANEEYF.

This clonotype was observed at least ten times. The chain carries TRBV4-2 and TRBJ2-3; 13 bases align to TRBD2. This CDR3 has 16 residues. CDR1 is LGHNA, CDR2 YNFKEQ, per germline. The V and J ends lost 0 bases and 4 bases, in that order; junction bases with no gene match: 1. The DNA for the CDR3 is TGTGCCAGCAGCCAAGACGGGACTAGCGGGGCAGATACGCAGTATTTT. Translating gives CASSQDGTSGADTQYF.